The 32 T cell receptor beta chains below were found in one sample sequenced in a study of metastatic and nonmetastatic thyroid tumors. Patients had received no treatment of any kind before thyroid surgery. TCRdb called clones again from the PCR reads with MiXCR. Of 15,000 to 20,000 clones listed, about 27% are singletons. The sequenced sample consisted of tumor tissue. These receptor sequences come from a female donor with papillary thyroid cancer or a benign thyroid nodule (not recorded which). Some clones in this sample may be carry-over from other donors' samples.

This clone showed up many times. V and J are TRBV4-1 and TRBJ2-7; the D is unclear. CDR3 length equals 15 residues. The V gene's germline CDR1 is MGHRA and CDR2 YSYEKL. V lost 0 bases and J 2 bases, leaving 11 bases between the germline ends. The CDR3 bases are TGCGCCAGCAGCCAAGACTTCCCAGGCCCCTACGAGCAGTACTTC. This sequence encodes CASSQDFPGPYEQYF.

The V and J genes are TRBV28 and TRBJ2-3, with TRBD2 matching over 10 bases. Germline V gene lookup returns CDR1 MDHEN and CDR2 SYDVKM. Trimming took 5 bases from V and 6 from J; bases not matched to a gene: 8. The CDR3 contains 15 residues. The CDR3 reads CASSQTSGISDTQYF. CDR3 sequence (DNA): TGTGCCAGCAGTCAAACTAGCGGGATATCGGATACGCAGTATTTT. The whole variable domain, filled in from reference TRBV28 and TRBJ2-3, reads DVKVTQSSRYLVKRTGEKVFLECVQDMDHENMFWYRQDPGLGLRLIYFSYDVKMKEKGDIPEGYSVSREKKERFSLILESASTNQTSMYLCASSQTSGISDTQYFGPGTRLTVL.

The V gene is TRBV3-1, the J gene TRBJ2-7; perhaps TRBD2 as D (7 bases). Germline V gene lookup returns CDR1 LGHDT and CDR2 YNNKEL (reference sequence). The CDR3 consists of 14 residues. Trimming took 2 bases from V and 2 from J, leaving 10 bases between them. CDR3 protein: CASSQRRGPYEQYF. The CDR3 DNA reads as TGTGCCAGCAGCCAAAGGCGGGGGCCCTACGAGCAGTACTTC.

By sample share, this clone is medium-sized. The V and J genes are TRBV28 and TRBJ1-3; D remains ambiguous. V shed 5 bases and J shed 6 bases, with 20 bases lying between them. Germline V lookup: CDR1 MDHEN, CDR2 SYDVKM. This CDR3 is built from 16 residues. The DNA for the CDR3 is TGTGCCAGCAGTCCGATTTTAGGTGATTATATAAACACCATATATTTT. Protein product: CASSPILGDYINTIYF.

For the CDR3, the DNA is TGTGCCAGCATCCCACAGAACCGGGACAGGGACCACGAGCAGTACTTC. It is translated as CASIPQNRDRDHEQYF. The V gene is TRBV7-8, the J gene TRBJ2-7; 9 positions match TRBD1. The CDR3 length is 16 residues. The V gene end was trimmed by 7 bases and the J gene end by 5 bases; junction bases not matched to a gene: 15. CDR1 is SGHVS, CDR2 FQNEAQ, per germline. Looking up the rest from reference TRBV7-8 and TRBJ2-7 gives the full variable domain: GAGVSQSPRYKVAKRGQDVALRCDPISGHVSLFWYQQALGQGPEFLTYFQNEAQLDKSGLPSDRFFAERPEGSVSTLKIQRTQQEDSAVYLCASIPQNRDRDHEQYFGPGTRLTVT.

V and J are TRBV6-6 and TRBJ2-7, with TRBD2 matching over 14 bases. The trim removed 2 bases at V and 2 bases at J, leaving 5 bases unmatched. The CDR3 spans 17 residues. CDR1 MNHNY and CDR2 SVGAGI come from the germline V gene (reference sequence). The CDR3 protein is CASSYTGLAGGTYEQYF. In DNA form, the CDR3 reads TGTGCCAGCAGTTACACCGGACTAGCGGGGGGCACCTACGAGCAGTACTTC.

The V gene is TRBV2, the J gene TRBJ2-7; 13 bases line up with TRBD2. The CDR3 has 15 residues. Germline-derived CDR1 and CDR2 are SNHLY and FYNNEI. V gave up 6 bases and J gave up 2 bases; unmatched junction bases: 4. The CDR3 bases are TGTGCCAGCAGACCCGGACTAGCGGGAGCCTACGAGCAGTACTTC. This sequence encodes CASRPGLAGAYEQYF.

The chain joins TRBV30 to TRBJ1-6; D perhaps matches TRBD1 (6 bases). Trimming removed 4 bases from V and 9 bases from J, with 16 bases in between. CDR1 is GTSNPN and CDR2 is SVGIG in the germline V gene (reference sequence). CDR3 length: 14 amino acids. CDR3 DNA sequence: TGTGCCTGGAAATCACAGGGAGTAGGTTCACCCCTCCACTTT. It translates to CAWKSQGVGSPLHF.

There are many counts of this clone. The gene calls are TRBV5-4 and TRBJ2-1, with D tentatively TRBD1 (6 bases). CDR1 SGHNT and CDR2 YYREEE come from the germline V gene (reference sequence). The CDR3 consists of 12 residues. Trimming removed 4 bases at V and 12 bases at J, with 14 bases between. The CDR3 sequence is CASSAQGLGQFF. CDR3 nucleotide sequence: TGTGCCAGCAGCGCACAGGGTTTGGGGCAGTTCTTC.

This clone is deemed medium-sized. The chain is built from TRBV6-1 and TRBJ1-1, with D unresolved. Germline V lookup: CDR1 MNHNS, CDR2 SASEGT. The CDR3 has 12 residues. The V end lost 5 bases, the J end lost 4 bases, and 8 bases lay between the germline ends. The CDR3 region has the DNA TGTGCCAGCAGTTCGCCGTTCACTGAAGCTTTCTTT. Translating gives CASSSPFTEAFF.

The table lists this clone with many counts. This rearrangement joins TRBV5-1 to TRBJ2-5; perhaps TRBD2 as D (6 bases). V was shortened by 0 bases and J by 4 bases, with 16 bases between the two germline ends. CDR1 and CDR2 from the germline V gene are SGHRS and YFSETQ. The CDR3 consists of 16 residues. The CDR3 nucleotides are TGCGCCAGCAGCTTGGTCCAGGACGGGAGTGGAGAGACCCAGTACTTC. Amino acids: CASSLVQDGSGETQYF.

The chain has TRBV20-1 and TRBJ1-5; 8 bases are a match to TRBD1. V was clipped by 0 bases and J by 3 bases; unmatched bases: 7. Germline lookup yields CDR1 DFQATT and CDR2 SNEGSKA (reference sequence). CDR3 length equals 16 residues. The CDR3 here is CSARDITGGSNQPQHF. In nucleotides, the CDR3 is TGCAGTGCTAGAGATATTACAGGGGGTTCCAATCAGCCCCAGCATTTT.

This clone came up a few times. This CDR3 is missing its conserved last phenylalanine or tryptophan, likely due to a read error. The chain carries TRBV6-1 and TRBJ2-1; 9 bases fit TRBD1. The CDR3 has 15 amino acids. In germline, CDR1 is MNHNS, CDR2 SASEGT. The V gene end was trimmed by 5 bases and the J gene end by 4 bases; junction bases not matched to a gene: 6. CDR3 sequence: CASSPQGAGYNEQFL. CDR3 bases: TGTGCCAGCAGTCCACAGGGGGCTGGTTACAATGAGCAGTTCCTC.

This chain links TRBV4-1 with TRBJ1-2; no definite D call. The CDR3 is 16 residues long. From germline, CDR1 is MGHRA and CDR2 YSYEKL. Trimming pared 1 base from V and 0 bases from J, leaving 12 bases between. CDR3: CASSQVHNRANYGYTF. DNA of the CDR3: TGCGCCAGCAGCCAAGTCCACAATAGGGCTAACTATGGCTACACCTTC.

This clone was recorded many times. This chain joins TRBV9 and TRBJ2-1; 8 nucleotides line up with TRBD1. The CDR3 length is 16 residues. The V segment lost 0 bases and the J segment 8 bases; nucleotides outside the gene matches: 10. Looked up from germline, CDR1 is SGDLS and CDR2 is YYNGEE. For the CDR3, the DNA is TGTGCCAGCAGCGTAGTACAGGGGGGTTTCCTAGATGAGCAGTTCTTC. Translation: CASSVVQGGFLDEQFF.

By sample share, this clone is large. This chain uses TRBV9 with TRBJ2-7; D is perhaps TRBD2 (6 bases). CDR1 and CDR2 from the germline V gene are SGDLS and YYNGEE. V was shortened by 1 base and J by 6 bases, with 20 bases between the two germline ends. The CDR3 has 16 amino acids. The CDR3 loop is CASSVRAEGGRTEQYF. In DNA, the CDR3 is TGTGCCAGCAGCGTAAGGGCAGAGGGAGGTCGTACCGAGCAGTACTTC. Variable domain in full (rest from reference TRBV9 and TRBJ2-7): DSGVTQTPKHLITATGQRVTLRCSPRSGDLSVYWYQQSLDQGLQFLIQYYNGEERAKGNILERFSAQQFPDLHSELNLSSLELGDSALYFCASSVRAEGGRTEQYFGPGTRLTVT.

This clone was counted ten times or more. The chain links TRBV20-1 to TRBJ2-2; a weak D match, TRBD1 (5 bases). Per germline, CDR1 DFQATT and CDR2 SNEGSKA (reference sequence). The ends were cut back, 0 bases at V and 6 bases at J, with 17 bases in the middle. CDR3 length: 16 amino acids. The CDR3 nucleotides read TGCAGTGCTAGAGATCGGATCTTAGGGGAATCCGGGGAGCTGTTTTTT. Translating gives CSARDRILGESGELFF.

This chain connects TRBV11-2 to TRBJ2-1; tentative D call: TRBD2 (5 bases). The CDR3 is 15 amino acids. V was trimmed by 4 bases and J by 8 bases, leaving 18 bases between them. Germline V gives CDR1 SGHAT, CDR2 FQNNGV. Written as DNA, the CDR3 is TGTGCCAGCAGCTGGAAGGGTCGGGATATGGATGAGCAGTTCTTC. Its translation is CASSWKGRDMDEQFF.

Regarding this clone: A junction end diverges from the germline sequence, so it may reflect a read error. V gene TRBV6-4 combines with J gene TRBJ1-6, with TRBD1 matching 8 bases. Germline V gene lookup returns CDR1 MRHNA and CDR2 SNTAGT. CDR3 size: 15 residues. The CDR3 DNA follows: TGTGCCAGCAGTGACAAGGCAGGGGGCTTTTCACCCATCCACTTT. As protein: CASSDKAGGFSPIHF.

This sequence joins TRBV20-1 and TRBJ2-7, with D maybe TRBD2 (6 bases). Trimming pared 4 bases from V and 4 bases from J, leaving 20 bases between. Germline CDR1 and CDR2: DFQATT and SNEGSKA (reference sequence). The CDR3 is 15 residues long. CDR3 residues: CSATGSWQGYYEQYF. The CDR3 nucleotides read TGCAGTGCTACCGGGAGTTGGCAGGGTTATTACGAGCAGTACTTC.

This clone was detected ten times or more. The CDR3 nucleotides are TGTGCCACTCACTTGGACAGGGGGACGAATGAGCAGTTCTTC. Translated: CATHLDRGTNEQFF. This chain joins TRBV18 and TRBJ2-1; 10 bases match TRBD1. With V trimmed by 10 bases and J by 7 bases, 10 bases remained unmatched. Germline assignment: CDR1 KGHSH and CDR2 LQKENI. The CDR3 is 14 residues long.

This clone was counted ten times or more. The DNA of the CDR3 is TGTGCCAGCAGCTCACAGGGGTCCTACAATGAGCAGTTCTTC. It specifies CASSSQGSYNEQFF. This chain uses TRBV11-2 with TRBJ2-1; 7 bases fit TRBD1. The CDR3 contains 14 residues. CDR1 and CDR2 (germline): SGHAT, FQNNGV. The ends lost 4 bases at V and 1 base at J; junction bases unmatched: 1.

The genes are TRBV6-2 or TRBV6-3 and TRBJ2-7; D is unresolved. V gave up 4 bases and J gave up 2 bases, with 9 bases separating them. The CDR3 spans 13 residues. The V gene's germline CDR1 is MNHEY and CDR2 SVGEGT. The CDR3 is CASSWAWTYEQYF. In DNA, the CDR3 is TGTGCCAGCAGTTGGGCCTGGACCTACGAGCAGTACTTC.

V gene TRBV10-2 combines with J gene TRBJ1-2; TRBD1 is a possible D gene (6 bases). The germline gives CDR1 WSHSY, CDR2 SAAADI. V gave up 7 bases and J gave up 1 base, with 10 bases separating them. The CDR3 loop spans 13 amino acids. CDR3 nucleotides: TGCGCCAGCATCGGGGGCGATAACTATGGCTACACCTTC. Its protein is CASIGGDNYGYTF.

In regard to this clone: At one of its ends the junction is not consistent with the germline gene, which may arise from a read error. This chain joins TRBV20-1 and TRBJ2-1; 7 nucleotides align to TRBD1. The CDR3 consists of 15 residues. Per germline, CDR1 DFQATT and CDR2 SNEGSKA (reference sequence). The CDR3 is CSARAYYRGNNDQFF. CDR3 sequence (DNA): TGCAGTGCTAGAGCGTATTACAGGGGCAACAATGATCAGTTCTTC.

The chain is built from TRBV24-1 and TRBJ1-1; 9 bases are shared with TRBD1. The CDR3 spans 12 residues. With V trimmed by 4 bases and J by 11 bases, 4 bases remained unmatched. CDR1 and CDR2 from the germline V gene are KGHDR and SFDVKD. The CDR3, as DNA: TGTGCCACCAGTGACAGGGACAGGGAGGCTTTCTTT. Translated: CATSDRDREAFF.

This clone has at least ten counts. This sequence joins TRBV20-1 and TRBJ2-6; no reliable D call. CDR1 DFQATT and CDR2 SNEGSKA come from the germline V gene (reference sequence). The CDR3 totals 12 residues. The ends were cut back, 6 bases at V and 3 bases at J, with 6 bases in the middle. The CDR3 loop is CSAAGGANVLTF. The CDR3 DNA is TGCAGTGCCGCAGGTGGGGCCAACGTCCTGACTTTC.

V usage is TRBV3-1 and J usage is TRBJ1-2; perhaps TRBD1 as D (6 bases). V was pared by 1 base and J by 6 bases, with 12 bases between. This CDR3 region has 14 residues. CDR1 LGHDT and CDR2 YNNKEL come from the germline V gene (reference sequence). The CDR3 spells CASSQGSRGDGYTF. CDR3 sequence (DNA): TGTGCCAGCAGCCAAGGATCAAGGGGGGATGGCTACACCTTC.

V is TRBV5-1 and J is TRBJ2-2; D not certain. V gave up 0 bases and J gave up 5 bases, with 8 bases separating them. Germline CDR1 reads SGHRS; CDR2 reads YFSETQ. The CDR3 is 14 residues long. CDR3 in amino acids: CASSLAERTGELFF. Written as DNA, the CDR3 is TGCGCCAGCAGCTTGGCCGAGCGTACCGGGGAGCTGTTTTTT.

This clone appeared many times. The chain is built from TRBV9 and TRBJ2-2; 7 bases align to TRBD2. The V gene's germline CDR1 is SGDLS and CDR2 YYNGEE. J gave up 6 bases and V 5 bases, and 13 bases lay outside the gene matches. The CDR3 extends over 16 amino acids. CDR3 residues: CASSAGQGGSPGELFF. DNA of the CDR3: TGTGCCAGCAGTGCAGGCCAGGGAGGGTCCCCCGGGGAGCTGTTTTTT.

The table lists this clone with a few counts. The V and J genes are TRBV6-1 and TRBJ2-1; the D gene is possibly TRBD1 (6 bases). Germline V lookup: CDR1 MNHNS, CDR2 SASEGT. The CDR3 totals 15 residues. Between the trimmed V and J ends, which lost 1 base and 3 bases, there was a span of 10 bases. Written as DNA, the CDR3 is TGTGCCAGCAGTGAAGAGGGGACAAACTACAATGAGCAGTTCTTC. Translating it yields CASSEEGTNYNEQFF.

This clone was seen more than once but under ten times. The V and J genes are TRBV6-1 and TRBJ1-5; D ambiguous. Trimming stripped 0 bases from V and 5 bases from J, with 5 bases between. The CDR3 covers 13 residues. Per the germline V gene, CDR1 is MNHNS and CDR2 is SASEGT. The CDR3 reads CASSEAIDQPQHF. The CDR3 DNA is TGTGCCAGCAGTGAAGCAATTGATCAGCCCCAGCATTTT.